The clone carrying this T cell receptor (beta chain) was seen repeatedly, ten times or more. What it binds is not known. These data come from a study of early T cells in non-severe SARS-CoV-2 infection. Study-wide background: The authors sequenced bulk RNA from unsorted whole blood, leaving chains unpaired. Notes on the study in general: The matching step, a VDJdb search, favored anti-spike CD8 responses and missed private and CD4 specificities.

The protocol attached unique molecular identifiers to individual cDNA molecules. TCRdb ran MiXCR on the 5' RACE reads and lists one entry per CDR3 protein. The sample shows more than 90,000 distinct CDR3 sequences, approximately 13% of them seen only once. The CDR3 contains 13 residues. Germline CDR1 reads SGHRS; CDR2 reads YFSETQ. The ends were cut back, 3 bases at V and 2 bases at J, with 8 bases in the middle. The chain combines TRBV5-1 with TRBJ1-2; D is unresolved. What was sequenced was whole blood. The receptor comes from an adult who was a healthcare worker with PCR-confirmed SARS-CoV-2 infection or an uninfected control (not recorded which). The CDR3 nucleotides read TGCGCCAGCAGCTCGGACGGAAACTATGGCTACACCTTC. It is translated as CASSSDGNYGYTF.